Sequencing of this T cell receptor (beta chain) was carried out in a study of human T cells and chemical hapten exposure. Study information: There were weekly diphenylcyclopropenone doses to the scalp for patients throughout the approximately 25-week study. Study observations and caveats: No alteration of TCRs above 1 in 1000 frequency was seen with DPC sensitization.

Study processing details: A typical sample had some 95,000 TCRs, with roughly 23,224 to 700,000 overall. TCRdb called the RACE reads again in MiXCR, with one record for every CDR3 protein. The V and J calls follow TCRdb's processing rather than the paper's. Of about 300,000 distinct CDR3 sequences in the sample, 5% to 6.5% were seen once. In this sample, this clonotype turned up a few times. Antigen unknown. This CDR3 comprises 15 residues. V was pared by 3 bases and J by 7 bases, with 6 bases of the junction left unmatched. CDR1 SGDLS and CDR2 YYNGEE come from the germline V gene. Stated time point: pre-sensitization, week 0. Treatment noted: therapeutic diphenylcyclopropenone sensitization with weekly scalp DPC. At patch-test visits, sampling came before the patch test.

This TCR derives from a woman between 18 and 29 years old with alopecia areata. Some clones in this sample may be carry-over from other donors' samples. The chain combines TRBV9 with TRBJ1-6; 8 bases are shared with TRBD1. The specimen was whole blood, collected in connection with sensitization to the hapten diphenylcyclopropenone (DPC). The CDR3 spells CASSAWTGTNSPLHF. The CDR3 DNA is TGTGCCAGCAGCGCGTGGACAGGGACGAATTCACCCCTCCACTTT.